This T cell receptor beta chain was sequenced during a study of T-cell memory formation after mild COVID-19. In TCRdb, the 5' RACE reads were re-called with MiXCR into one record per CDR3 protein. The sample consists of approximately 35,000 distinct CDR3 sequences, 20% to 25% of them appearing once. This clonotype is medium-sized (0.01 to 0.1%) within its sample. This CDR3 region has 14 residues. With 3 bases clipped from V and 2 bases from J, the junction kept 3 bases outside the gene matches. CDR1 and CDR2 from the germline V gene are SGHDT and YYEEEE. Sequencing input: PBMCs or a T cell subset sorted from them (not recorded which). V gene TRBV5-6 combines with J gene TRBJ2-7; 9 bases agree with TRBD1. The TCR sequence derives from an adult who had mild COVID-19 (a few samples of this study predate the infection). Cell type and time point are not known. CDR3 sequence reads: CASSWRQGAYEQYF. DNA of the CDR3: TGTGCCAGCAGCTGGAGACAGGGGGCCTACGAGCAGTACTTC.